Listed below are T cell receptor beta chains from one sample, sequenced in a study of beta chain features in type 1 diabetes. Repertoires were generated with immunoSEQ multiplex PCR, while TCRdb's copy carries only in-frame clones and drops some. The profile shows about 260,000 clones, roughly 70% of them singletons. Sequenced: naive CD4+ T cells from blood. These receptors all come from a man aged 25 to 45 in good health. The CDR3 runs from the conserved cysteine through the conserved F or W. A D gene is named only where the DNA matches it firmly. Clone size is stated in some rows and not others, as once, few, many or a class when expanded.

size | J | V | D | DNA | CDR3
once | TRBJ2-6 | TRBV28 | NA | TGTGCCAGCAGTTTCCGGGGAGCTGGGGCCAACGTCCTGACTTTC | CASSFRGAGANVLTF
once | TRBJ2-2 | TRBV29-1 | NA | TGCAGCGTTGAGGAGGGCAGAAACACCGGGGAGCTGTTTTTT | CSVEEGRNTGELFF
NA | TRBJ1-1 | TRBV18 | NA | TGTGCCAGCTCCCGGAACGGAAACACTGAAGCTTTCTTT | CASSRNGNTEAFF
NA | TRBJ2-5 | TRBV18 | NA | TGTGCCAGCTCCAAACAAGAGACCCAGTACTTC | CASSKQETQYF
NA | TRBJ2-3 | TRBV11-2 | NA | TGTGCCAGCAGCTTAGATAAAAGCTTAGGCGGCACAGATACGCAGTATTTT | CASSLDKSLGGTDTQYF
NA | TRBJ1-3 | TRBV20-1 | NA | TGCAGTGCTAGACTCGTTGGCGGATATTTT | CSARLVGGYF
few | TRBJ1-3 | TRBV10-3 | NA | TGTGCCACCCTAGGCCAATACTCTGGAAACACCATATATTTT | CATLGQYSGNTIYF
NA | TRBJ2-7 | TRBV29-1 | NA | TGCAGCGTTCAACTTGTCAGTTATTACGAGCAGTACTTC | CSVQLVSYYEQYF
few | TRBJ1-5 | TRBV30 | NA | TGTGCCTGGAGTGTAAGGGGCAATCAGCCCCAGCATTTT | CAWSVRGNQPQHF
few | TRBJ2-5 | TRBV2 | NA | TGTGCCAGCACCCCCGGATGGCAAGAGACCCAGTACTTC | CASTPGWQETQYF
NA | TRBJ2-1 | TRBV4-2 | TRBD2 | TGTGCCAGCAGCCAAGAAACTAGCGGGGGGGCCGATGAGCAGTTCTTC | CASSQETSGGADEQFF
NA | TRBJ1-5 | TRBV30 | NA | TGTGCCTGGAGTTCGGGGAATAGCAATCAGCCCCAGCATTTT | CAWSSGNSNQPQHF
NA | TRBJ1-1 | TRBV7-2 | NA | TGTGCCAGCAGCTTAGTTACGGGGACTGCGTTTGGTACTGAAGCTTTCTTT | CASSLVTGTAFGTEAFF
NA | TRBJ1-1 | TRBV29-1 | NA | TGCAGCGTTGCCGGGAACATGAACACTGAAGCTTTCTTT | CSVAGNMNTEAFF
NA | TRBJ2-2 | TRBV9 | NA | TGTGCCAGCAGCCCTGAGATCGGGGAGCTGTTTTTT | CASSPEIGELFF
NA | TRBJ2-5 | TRBV9 | TRBD2 | TGTGCCAGCAGCGATCTAGCGGGAGGGTCGGGTGAGACCCAGTACTTC | CASSDLAGGSGETQYF
NA | TRBJ2-7 | TRBV10-3 | NA | TGTGCCATCAGACAGAGCTACGAGCAGTACTTC | CAIRQSYEQYF
NA | TRBJ2-2 | TRBV4-1 | NA | TGCGCCAGCAGCCCCCTAGGCGGGGAGCTGTTTTTT | CASSPLGGELFF
few | TRBJ2-3 | TRBV18 | NA | TGTGCCAGCCTACGTGTGGGGGGCGCCGAGGATACGCAGTATTTT | CASLRVGGAEDTQYF
few | TRBJ2-1 | TRBV29-1 | NA | TGCAGCGTAGGTTCCTACAATGAGCAGTTCTTC | CSVGSYNEQFF
NA | TRBJ2-5 | TRBV30 | NA | TGTGCCTGGAGTAATAGTGGAGAGACCCAGTACTTC | CAWSNSGETQYF
few | TRBJ2-5 | TRBV7-9 | NA | TGTGCCAGCAGCTTAGATATCGCGACCCAGTACTTC | CASSLDIATQYF
NA | TRBJ2-7 | TRBV2 | NA | TGTGCCAGCCGTGAGGGAGGAATCTCCGAGCAGTACTTC | CASREGGISEQYF
NA | TRBJ2-1 | TRBV7-2 | NA | TGTGCCAGCAGCTTAATGGCGGGAAGAGGTAATGAGCAGTTCTTC | CASSLMAGRGNEQFF
few | TRBJ2-7 | TRBV25-1 | NA | TGTGCCAGCGCTGGACAGCACTCCTACGAGCAGTACTTC | CASAGQHSYEQYF